These T cell receptor beta chains were read from a single sample in a study of blood T cells in healthy people across ages. TCRdb ran MiXCR on the 5' RACE reads and lists one entry per CDR3 protein. Here the sample spans over a million distinct CDR3 sequences, approximately 25% being singletons. These same data were also listed under a study on T cells of mothers and their children.

The material sequenced was blood. The receptors come from a girl aged 2-10 years in good health. Both conserved end residues are part of each CDR3. The D gene is left open where the match is weak. Some rows have no size entry. The others give once, few or many, or a class for an expanded clone.

clone_size: few
v_call: TRBV19
j_call: TRBJ2-1
d_call: -
cdr3_nt: TGTGCCAGTAGTATCCTCCCCTTAACCTACAATGAGCAGTTCTTC
cdr3_aa: CASSILPLTYNEQFF

clone_size: -
v_call: TRBV6-2/TRBV6-3
j_call: TRBJ1-5
d_call: -
cdr3_nt: TGTGCCAGCAGTTACGACCACAATCAGCCCCAGCATTTT
cdr3_aa: CASSYDHNQPQHF

clone_size: few
v_call: TRBV29-1
j_call: TRBJ2-1
d_call: -
cdr3_nt: TGCAGCGTTGAAAACCTAGCCTCAAGCTCCTACAATGAGCAGTTCTTC
cdr3_aa: CSVENLASSSYNEQFF

clone_size: few
v_call: TRBV7-2
j_call: TRBJ2-5
d_call: TRBD2
cdr3_nt: TGTGCCAGCAGCTTAGCGGGACGGCGGGGGACAGAGACCCAGTACTTC
cdr3_aa: CASSLAGRRGTETQYF

clone_size: -
v_call: TRBV29-1
j_call: TRBJ2-1
d_call: -
cdr3_nt: TGCAGCGTTCGCCAGGGGGAGGGGCCTTCCTACAATGAGCAGTTCTTC
cdr3_aa: CSVRQGEGPSYNEQFF

clone_size: -
v_call: TRBV29-1
j_call: TRBJ2-1
d_call: TRBD2
cdr3_nt: TGCAGCACATATTTGGGACGGAAGCGGGAATCCTACAATGAGCAGTTCTTC
cdr3_aa: CSTYLGRKRESYNEQFF

clone_size: few
v_call: TRBV6-2/TRBV6-3
j_call: TRBJ2-1
d_call: -
cdr3_nt: TGTGCCAGCAGCCTTGGACCGCCGGAAAAGCAGTTCTTC
cdr3_aa: CASSLGPPEKQFF

clone_size: few
v_call: TRBV6-2/TRBV6-3
j_call: TRBJ2-7
d_call: -
cdr3_nt: TGTGCCAGCAGTTGGAGTGATCCATACGAGCAGTACTTC
cdr3_aa: CASSWSDPYEQYF

clone_size: few
v_call: TRBV9
j_call: TRBJ2-1
d_call: TRBD2
cdr3_nt: TGTGCCAGCAGTTTTCCCGGGACTAGCGGGAGAGGGGAGCAGTTCTTC
cdr3_aa: CASSFPGTSGRGEQFF

clone_size: -
v_call: TRBV25-1
j_call: TRBJ1-4
d_call: -
cdr3_nt: TGTGCCAGCAGTGAAGGATTCGGGGACGGGGAAAAACTGTTTTTT
cdr3_aa: CASSEGFGDGEKLFF

clone_size: few
v_call: TRBV9
j_call: TRBJ2-3
d_call: -
cdr3_nt: TGTGCCAGCAGCGCCACCGTCGGGGGGCCGGGCGATACGCAGTATTTT
cdr3_aa: CASSATVGGPGDTQYF

clone_size: -
v_call: TRBV7-9
j_call: TRBJ1-1
d_call: -
cdr3_nt: TGTGCCAGCAGCACCATAACAGGAGCCTTCTTT
cdr3_aa: CASSTITGAFF

clone_size: -
v_call: TRBV7-9
j_call: TRBJ1-4
d_call: TRBD1
cdr3_nt: TGTGCCAGCAGCTTAGATTACAGGGGGCCTGAAAAACTGTTTTTT
cdr3_aa: CASSLDYRGPEKLFF

clone_size: few
v_call: TRBV12-3/TRBV12-4
j_call: TRBJ2-7
d_call: -
cdr3_nt: TGTGCCAGCAGCTCCATATTCTACGAGCAGTACTTC
cdr3_aa: CASSSIFYEQYF

clone_size: -
v_call: TRBV29-1
j_call: TRBJ2-5
d_call: -
cdr3_nt: TGCAGCGTTGAGGGGGTATGGGGGACTGAAGAGACCCAGTACTTC
cdr3_aa: CSVEGVWGTEETQYF

clone_size: -
v_call: TRBV20-1
j_call: TRBJ1-1
d_call: TRBD1
cdr3_nt: TGCAGTGCCCCGGGACAGAAGAACACTGAAGCTTTCTTT
cdr3_aa: CSAPGQKNTEAFF